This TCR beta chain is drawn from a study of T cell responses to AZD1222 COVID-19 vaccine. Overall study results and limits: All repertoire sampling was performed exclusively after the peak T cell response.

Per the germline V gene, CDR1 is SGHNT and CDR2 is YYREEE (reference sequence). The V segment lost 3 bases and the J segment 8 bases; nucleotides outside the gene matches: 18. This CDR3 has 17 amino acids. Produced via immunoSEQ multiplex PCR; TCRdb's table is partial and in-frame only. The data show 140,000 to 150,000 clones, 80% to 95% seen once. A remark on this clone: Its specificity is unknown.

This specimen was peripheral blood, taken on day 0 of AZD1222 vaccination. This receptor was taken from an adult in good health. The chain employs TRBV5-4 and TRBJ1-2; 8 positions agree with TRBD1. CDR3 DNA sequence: TGTGCCAGCAGCTCCCTGACCGGGACAGGCTTTCAGTCGGGCTACACCTTC. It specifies CASSSLTGTGFQSGYTF.